The 26 T cell receptor beta chains reported below all come from one sample, sequenced in a study of T cell repertoires in cytomegalovirus infection. TCRdb reanalysed the reads using MiXCR and keeps one entry per CDR3 protein. The repertoire has about 160,000 distinct CDR3 sequences, roughly 20% of them found once; the top ten carry under 30%. For these receptors, no antigen is known. The sequencing used CD8+ T cells from cultured PBMCs, collected from culture after CMV antigen stimulation. The receptors derive from a human donor in good health (CMV status not recorded). Some clones in this sample may be carry-over from other donors' samples.

This clonotype was found many times. This chain uses TRBV7-2 with TRBJ1-5; 9 positions match TRBD1. Per germline, CDR1 SGHTA and CDR2 FQGNSA. V gave up 6 bases and J gave up 1 base; unmatched junction bases: 4. This CDR3 spans 15 amino acids. The CDR3 DNA follows: TGTGCCAGCAGTTACAGGGGGCAGAGCAATCAGCCCCAGCATTTT. Protein: CASSYRGQSNQPQHF.

The chain employs TRBV4-1 and TRBJ2-3; tentative D call: TRBD2 (5 bases). CDR3 size: 15 residues. V was shortened by 1 base and J by 0 bases, with 8 bases between the two germline ends. Germline CDR1 and CDR2: MGHRA and YSYEKL. The CDR3 loop reads CASSQGAASTDTQYF. CDR3 nucleotides: TGCGCCAGCAGCCAAGGAGCGGCTAGCACAGATACGCAGTATTTT.

The V and J genes are TRBV4-3 and TRBJ2-7; D is perhaps TRBD2 (6 bases). Trimming pared 1 base from V and 0 bases from J, leaving 10 bases between. Per germline, CDR1 LGHNA and CDR2 YSLEER. This CDR3 region has 15 residues. The CDR3 region is CASSQGGGSSYEQYF. DNA of the CDR3: TGCGCCAGCAGCCAAGGGGGAGGTAGCTCCTACGAGCAGTACTTC.

This clonotype was seen only a few times. The V and J genes are TRBV7-2 and TRBJ1-1; D not resolved. The germline gives CDR1 SGHTA, CDR2 FQGNSA. There are 11 residues in the CDR3. The germline V and J ends were trimmed by 4 bases and 7 bases, with 7 bases remaining between them. This CDR3 reads CASSWGGEAFF. For the CDR3, the DNA is TGTGCCAGCAGCTGGGGAGGTGAAGCTTTCTTT.

This clonotype was seen a few times. The genes are TRBV7-6 and TRBJ1-3; D perhaps matches TRBD1 (5 bases). Per germline, CDR1 SGHVS and CDR2 FNYEAQ. The CDR3 covers 15 residues. V was shortened by 6 bases and J by 1 base, with 13 bases between the two germline ends. Written as DNA, the CDR3 is TGTGCCAGCAGGGTCGAGGGGTCTTCTGGAAACACCATATATTTT. Protein product: CASRVEGSSGNTIYF. The full variable domain, rest sourced from reference TRBV7-6 and TRBJ1-3, is GAGVSQSPRYKVTKRGQDVALRCDPISGHVSLYWYRQALGQGPEFLTYFNYEAQQDKSGLPNDRFSAERPEGSISTLTIQRTEQRDSAMYRCASRVEGSSGNTIYFGEGSWLTVV.

J is TRBJ2-3 and V is TRBV7-9, with 9 nucleotides matching TRBD1. Germline V lookup: CDR1 SEHNR, CDR2 FQNEAQ (reference sequence). This CDR3 is 14 amino acids long. Trimming took 6 bases from V and 3 from J; bases not matched to a gene: 4. The CDR3 bases are TGTGCCAGCAGGACCGGGACAGGGACAGATACGCAGTATTTT. Encoded protein: CASRTGTGTDTQYF.

This clonotype was found many times. In nucleotides, the CDR3 is TGTGCCAGCAGCCCGCTGGGACAGGGAGTTACTGAAGCTTTCTTT. Its translation: CASSPLGQGVTEAFF. The chain has TRBV7-9 and TRBJ1-1; 9 bases align to TRBD1. Germline CDR1 is SEHNR and CDR2 is FQNEAQ (reference sequence). CDR3 size: 15 residues. Trimming removed 5 bases from V and 5 bases from J; junction bases left unmatched: 9. The complete variable domain, with remaining parts taken from reference TRBV7-9 and TRBJ1-1, reads DTGVSQNPRHKITKRGQNVTFRCDPISEHNRLYWYRQTLGQGPEFLTYFQNEAQLEKSRLLSDRFSAERPKGSFSTLEIQRTEQGDSAMYLCASSPLGQGVTEAFFGQGTRLTVV.

There are a few counts of this clonotype. The chain combines TRBV28 with TRBJ2-7; no clear D gene. V was trimmed by 3 bases and J by 0 bases, leaving 15 bases between them. The CDR3 is 16 residues long. Germline lookup yields CDR1 MDHEN and CDR2 SYDVKM. The DNA for the CDR3 is TGTGCCAGCAGTTTTGGGCCCTCGAGAGTCTCCTACGAGCAGTACTTC. This sequence encodes CASSFGPSRVSYEQYF.

The chain couples TRBV4-2 to TRBJ1-1; D is ambiguous. Germline values: CDR1 LGHNA, CDR2 YNFKEQ. The CDR3 is 11 residues long. With 6 bases removed from V and 4 bases from J, the gap between germline ends came to 6 bases. The CDR3 is CASSTGTEAFF. CDR3 coding DNA: TGTGCCAGCAGTACCGGCACTGAAGCTTTCTTT.

This clonotype was observed a handful of times. The chain couples TRBV7-9 to TRBJ2-7; TRBD2 is a possible D gene (5 bases). With 5 bases removed from V and 0 bases from J, the gap between germline ends came to 14 bases. Germline CDR1 is SEHNR and CDR2 is FQNEAQ (reference sequence). CDR3 size: 15 residues. The CDR3 nucleotides read TGTGCCAGCAGCCCAGCCGTGGGGAGCTCCTACGAGCAGTACTTC. Its protein is CASSPAVGSSYEQYF.

This clonotype has a handful of counts. J is TRBJ1-1 and V is TRBV12-3 or TRBV12-4; 7 nucleotides match TRBD1. Trimming cost V 5 bases and J 5 bases; bases outside gene matches: 8. The CDR3 consists of 14 residues. CDR3: CASSPTGVRTEAFF. For the CDR3, the DNA is TGTGCCAGCAGTCCCACAGGGGTCAGGACTGAAGCTTTCTTT.

This clonotype appeared a single time. The chain combines TRBV28 with TRBJ1-5; D unclear. V was clipped by 5 bases and J by 5 bases, with 13 bases between them. Germline-derived CDR1 and CDR2 are MDHEN and SYDVKM. CDR3 length: 14 residues. DNA for the CDR3: TGTGCCAGCAGTCTCCTTCAGAGCGATCAGCCCCAGCATTTT. Translating it yields CASSLLQSDQPQHF.

The chain couples TRBV7-2 to TRBJ1-6; 7 bases line up with TRBD1. V dropped 6 bases and J dropped 5; count of bases not matched to a gene: 7. The germline V gene encodes CDR1 SGHTA and CDR2 FQGNSA. The CDR3 runs to 15 residues. In DNA, the CDR3 is TGTGCCAGCAGATACGACAGGGCTAATAATTCACCCCTCCACTTT. Translating it yields CASRYDRANNSPLHF.

This clonotype was recorded a few times. The chain joins TRBV12-3 or TRBV12-4 to TRBJ2-3; D tentatively reads TRBD1 or TRBD2 (5 bases each). The CDR3 consists of 15 residues. Deletions cut 0 bases from V and 1 base from J, with 8 bases between. In DNA form, the CDR3 reads TGTGCCAGCAGTTTAGCGGGGGTTGGCACAGATACGCAGTATTTT. It is translated as CASSLAGVGTDTQYF.

V usage is TRBV6-6 and J usage is TRBJ1-2; 9 bases map to TRBD1. This CDR3 has 15 amino acids. From germline, CDR1 is MNHNY and CDR2 SVGAGI (reference sequence). The V gene end was trimmed by 0 bases and the J gene end by 6 bases; junction bases not matched to a gene: 5. The DNA of the CDR3 is TGTGCCAGCAGTTACTCGAGTTGGACAGGGGATGGCTACACCTTC. As protein: CASSYSSWTGDGYTF.

The table lists this clonotype with many counts. V gene TRBV15 combines with J gene TRBJ2-2; TRBD1 agrees at 10 bases. Germline loops: CDR1 LNHNV, CDR2 YYDKDF (reference sequence). CDR3 size: 17 residues. V was clipped by 0 bases and J by 4 bases; unmatched bases: 5. The CDR3 loop is CATSRDWGTGATGELFF. In nucleotides, the CDR3 is TGTGCCACCAGCAGAGATTGGGGGACAGGGGCCACCGGGGAGCTGTTTTTT.

This clonotype was observed a handful of times. The V gene is TRBV6-2 or TRBV6-3, the J gene TRBJ2-3; D gene uncertain. Trimming left V 6 bases short and J 1 base short, with 14 bases between. Germline values: CDR1 MNHEY, CDR2 SVGEGT. This CDR3 contains 15 residues. In DNA form, the CDR3 reads TGTGCCAGCAGACCAAACTCCGCGGGCACAGATACGCAGTATTTT. It encodes CASRPNSAGTDTQYF.

This clonotype was recorded many times. The chain joins TRBV6-2 or TRBV6-3 to TRBJ2-1; the match to TRBD2 covers 10 bases. Germline V gives CDR1 MNHEY, CDR2 SVGEGT. This CDR3 is built from 15 residues. V shed 5 bases and J 4 bases; nucleotides not matched to a gene: 5. The chain's CDR3 is CASSTSGESYNEQFF. The CDR3 DNA reads as TGTGCCAGCAGTACTAGCGGGGAGTCATACAATGAGCAGTTCTTC.

This clonotype was recorded a few times. The chain carries TRBV3-1 and TRBJ1-1; 8 bases line up with TRBD1. The junction had 5 bases not matched to a gene; V was cut back by 3 bases and J by 2 bases. This CDR3 is built from 15 residues. Germline V gene lookup returns CDR1 LGHDT and CDR2 YNNKEL (reference sequence). The CDR3 DNA sequence: TGTGCCAGCAGCCACCGGACAGGGACAAACACTGAAGCTTTCTTT. It encodes CASSHRTGTNTEAFF.

This clonotype was detected only a few times. The V call is TRBV2, the J call TRBJ2-3; D remains ambiguous. V was clipped by 4 bases and J by 2 bases, with 13 bases between them. The CDR3 is 15 residues long. Germline assignment: CDR1 SNHLY and CDR2 FYNNEI. The CDR3 bases are TGTGCCAGCAGTGTGGGCTTGGCAGTCACAGATACGCAGTATTTT. It yields the protein CASSVGLAVTDTQYF. Supplemented by reference TRBV2 and TRBJ2-3, the full variable domain reads EPEVTQTPSHQVTQMGQEVILRCVPISNHLYFYWYRQILGQKVEFLVSFYNNEISEKSEIFDDQFSVERPDGSNFTLKIRSTKLEDSAMYFCASSVGLAVTDTQYFGPGTRLTVL.

The chain joins TRBV4-3 to TRBJ1-1, with D uncertain. The CDR3 contains 14 residues. CDR1 is LGHNA and CDR2 is YSLEER in the germline V gene. The germline V and J ends were trimmed by 4 bases and 1 base, with 10 bases remaining between them. The CDR3 region has the DNA TGCGCCAGCAGCCGCGAACTGACGAACACTGAAGCTTTCTTT. Protein: CASSRELTNTEAFF.

This clonotype was seen repeatedly, ten times or more. The chain has TRBV15 and TRBJ2-1; the D gene is possibly TRBD1 (6 bases). CDR1 and CDR2 from the germline V gene are LNHNV and YYDKDF (reference sequence). V lost 5 bases, J lost 10 bases, and 12 bases lay in between. This CDR3 contains 12 residues. CDR3 nucleotides: TGTGCCACCAGCCGGGCCACAGGGGAGCAGTTCTTC. Encoded protein: CATSRATGEQFF.

Here the CDR3 DNA reads TGTGCCAGCAGTCAAGGACAGGGGGCTGGGGTTGGCTACACCTTC. Translated, it gives CASSQGQGAGVGYTF. The V call is TRBV27, the J call TRBJ1-2, with 11 bases aligning to TRBD1. The CDR3 has 15 amino acids. The ends lost 5 bases at V and 7 bases at J; junction bases unmatched: 9. Germline-derived CDR1 and CDR2 are MNHEY and SMNVEV (reference sequence).

This clonotype was counted many times. The genes are TRBV6-2 or TRBV6-3 and TRBJ1-1; TRBD1 matches at 10 bases. Trimming removed 6 bases from V and 4 bases from J; junction bases left unmatched: 8. CDR1 is MNHEY, CDR2 SVGEGT, per germline. The CDR3 totals 15 residues. CDR3 nucleotide sequence: TGTGCCAGCAGACCCGACAGGGGGCCTCTCACTGAAGCTTTCTTT. Its translation is CASRPDRGPLTEAFF.

This clonotype has only a few counts. This chain joins TRBV6-2 or TRBV6-3 and TRBJ1-5, with D unclear. Trimming took off 0 bases at V and 4 bases at J, with 16 bases between the two ends. The CDR3 consists of 17 residues. The germline CDR1 and CDR2 sequences are MNHEY and SVGEGT. For the CDR3, the DNA is TGTGCCAGCAGTTACTCGAAGGCGAGGCATACAAATCAGCCCCAGCATTTT. Translating gives CASSYSKARHTNQPQHF.

This clonotype was seen more than once but under ten times. This rearrangement joins TRBV2 to TRBJ2-1; tentatively, D is TRBD1 or TRBD2 (5 bases each). The CDR3 has 14 amino acids. The germline gives CDR1 SNHLY, CDR2 FYNNEI. V was pared by 5 bases and J by 10 bases, with 18 bases between. CDR3 sequence: CASSRRDPPWEQFF. The CDR3 region has the DNA TGTGCCAGCAGTCGACGGGACCCACCCTGGGAGCAGTTCTTC.